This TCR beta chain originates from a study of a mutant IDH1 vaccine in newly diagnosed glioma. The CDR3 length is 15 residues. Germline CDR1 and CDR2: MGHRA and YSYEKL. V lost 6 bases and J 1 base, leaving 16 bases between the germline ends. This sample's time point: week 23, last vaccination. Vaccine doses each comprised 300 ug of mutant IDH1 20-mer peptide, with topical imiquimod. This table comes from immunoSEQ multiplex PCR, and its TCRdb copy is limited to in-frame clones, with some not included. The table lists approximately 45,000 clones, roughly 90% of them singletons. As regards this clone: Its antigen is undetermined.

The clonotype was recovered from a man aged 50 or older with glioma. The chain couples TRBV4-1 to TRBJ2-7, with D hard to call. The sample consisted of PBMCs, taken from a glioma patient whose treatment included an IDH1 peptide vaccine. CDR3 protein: CASRQRAVGSYEQYF. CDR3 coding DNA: TGCGCCAGCAGGCAAAGGGCCGTAGGTTCCTACGAGCAGTACTTC.